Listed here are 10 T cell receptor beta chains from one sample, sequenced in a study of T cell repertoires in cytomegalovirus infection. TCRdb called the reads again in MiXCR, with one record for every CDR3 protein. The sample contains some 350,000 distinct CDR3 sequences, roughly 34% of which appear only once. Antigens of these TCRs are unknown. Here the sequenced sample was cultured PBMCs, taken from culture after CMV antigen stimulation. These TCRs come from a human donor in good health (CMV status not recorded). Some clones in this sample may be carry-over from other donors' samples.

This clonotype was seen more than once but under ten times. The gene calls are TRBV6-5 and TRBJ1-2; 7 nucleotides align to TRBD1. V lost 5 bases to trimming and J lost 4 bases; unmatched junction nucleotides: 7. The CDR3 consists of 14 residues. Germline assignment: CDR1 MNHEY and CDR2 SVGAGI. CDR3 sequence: CASSTTGKVYGYTF. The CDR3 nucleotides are TGTGCCAGCAGTACGACAGGGAAAGTCTATGGCTACACCTTC.

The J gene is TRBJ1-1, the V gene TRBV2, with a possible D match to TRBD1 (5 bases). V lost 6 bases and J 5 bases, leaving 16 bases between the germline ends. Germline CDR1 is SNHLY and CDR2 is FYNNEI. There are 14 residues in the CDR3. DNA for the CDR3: TGTGCCAGCAGCGACCTCAGGGATAGTACTGAAGCTTTCTTT. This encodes CASSDLRDSTEAFF.

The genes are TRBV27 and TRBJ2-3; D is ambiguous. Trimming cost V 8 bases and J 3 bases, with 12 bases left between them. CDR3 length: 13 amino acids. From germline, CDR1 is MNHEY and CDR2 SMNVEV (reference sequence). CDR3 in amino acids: CASLDELTDTQYF. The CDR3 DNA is TGTGCCAGCTTGGACGAGTTAACAGATACGCAGTATTTT.

The CDR3 is CASSAGQANYGYTF. In nucleotides, the CDR3 is TGTGCCAGCAGCGCGGGACAGGCTAACTATGGCTACACCTTC. This rearrangement joins TRBV7-9 to TRBJ1-2; 8 positions agree with TRBD1. V lost 5 bases, J lost 0 bases, and 2 bases stayed unmatched. Germline assignment: CDR1 SEHNR and CDR2 FQNEAQ (reference sequence). CDR3 size: 14 residues.

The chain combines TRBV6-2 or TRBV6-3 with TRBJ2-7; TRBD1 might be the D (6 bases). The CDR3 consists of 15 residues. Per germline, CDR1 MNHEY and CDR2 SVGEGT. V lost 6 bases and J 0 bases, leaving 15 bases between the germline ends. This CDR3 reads CASRHGGLSSYEQYF. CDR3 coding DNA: TGTGCCAGCAGACATGGGGGCTTAAGCTCCTACGAGCAGTACTTC.

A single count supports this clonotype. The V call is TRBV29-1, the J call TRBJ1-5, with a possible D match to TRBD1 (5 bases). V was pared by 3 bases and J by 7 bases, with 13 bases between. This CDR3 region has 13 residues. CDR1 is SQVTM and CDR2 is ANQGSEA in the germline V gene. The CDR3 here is CSVDGGVGQPQHF. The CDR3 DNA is TGCAGCGTTGACGGGGGAGTTGGACAGCCCCAGCATTTT.

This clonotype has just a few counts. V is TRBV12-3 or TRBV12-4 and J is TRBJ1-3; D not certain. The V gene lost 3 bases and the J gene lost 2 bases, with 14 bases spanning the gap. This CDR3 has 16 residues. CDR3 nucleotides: TGTGCCAGCAGTTTGTCCCCCCAAGGGACTGGAAACACCATATATTTT. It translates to CASSLSPQGTGNTIYF.

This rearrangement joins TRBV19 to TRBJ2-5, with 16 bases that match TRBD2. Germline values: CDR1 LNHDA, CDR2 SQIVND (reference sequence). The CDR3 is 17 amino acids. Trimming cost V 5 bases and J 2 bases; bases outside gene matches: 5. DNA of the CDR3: TGTGCCAGTAGTCCGCCGGGACTAGCGGGAGGGCAAGAGACCCAGTACTTC. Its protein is CASSPPGLAGGQETQYF.

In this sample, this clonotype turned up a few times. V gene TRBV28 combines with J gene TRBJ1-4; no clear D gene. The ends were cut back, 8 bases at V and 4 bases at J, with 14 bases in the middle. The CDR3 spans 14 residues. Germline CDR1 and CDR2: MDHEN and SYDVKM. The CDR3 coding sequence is TGTGCCAGCTCGATGATTAGGCGTAATGAAAAACTGTTTTTT. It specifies CASSMIRRNEKLFF.

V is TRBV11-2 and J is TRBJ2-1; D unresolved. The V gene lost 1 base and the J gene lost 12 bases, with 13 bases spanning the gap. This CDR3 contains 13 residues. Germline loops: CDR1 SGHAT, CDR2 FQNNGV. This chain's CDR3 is CASSLGREWWQFF. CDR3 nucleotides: TGTGCCAGCAGCTTAGGGCGAGAGTGGTGGCAGTTCTTC.